The 9 T cell receptor beta chains listed next were all sequenced from one sample in a study of technical replicates of blood from a handful of donors. Clones were sequenced by immunoSEQ multiplex PCR, and TCRdb holds only the in-frame ones, with some missing. The table records over 25,000 clones, around 90% of them present only once. The sample was PBMCs. The receptors shown here come from a human donor in good health. Some clones in this sample may be carry-over from other donors' samples.

The chain carries TRBV7-9 and TRBJ2-1; D unclear. CDR3 length: 14 residues. The germline gives CDR1 SEHNR, CDR2 FQNEAQ (reference sequence). With 5 bases removed from V and 1 base from J, the gap between germline ends came to 9 bases. The CDR3 DNA reads as TGTGCCAGCAGCCATGCGAGGTCCTACAATGAGCAGTTCTTC. Translation: CASSHARSYNEQFF. Drawing the rest from reference TRBV7-9 and TRBJ2-1, the complete variable domain is DTGVSQNPRHKITKRGQNVTFRCDPISEHNRLYWYRQTLGQGPEFLTYFQNEAQLEKSRLLSDRFSAERPKGSFSTLEIQRTEQGDSAMYLCASSHARSYNEQFFGPGTRLTVL.

V usage is TRBV7-8 and J usage is TRBJ2-7; 7 nucleotides agree with TRBD1. The CDR3 runs to 19 residues. J lost 6 bases, V lost 2 bases, and 22 bases had no gene match. Germline V CDR1 and CDR2: SGHVS, FQNEAQ. The CDR3 bases are TGTGCCAGCAGCTTAAGGGGGATGGGACAGCTAAGCGGCCCTCTCGAGCAGTACTTC. Translated: CASSLRGMGQLSGPLEQYF.

Here the CDR3 DNA reads TGTGCCAGCTCACGGGGACAGCCCCTTAGCAATCAGCCCCAGCATTTT. Translating gives CASSRGQPLSNQPQHF. V is TRBV18 and J is TRBJ1-5, with 7 positions matching TRBD1. V lost 4 bases to trimming and J lost 0 bases; unmatched junction nucleotides: 6. The V gene's germline CDR1 is KGHSH and CDR2 LQKENI. The CDR3 is made up of 16 amino acids.

The chain has TRBV2 and TRBJ1-6, with D possibly matching TRBD1 (5 bases). CDR3 size: 15 residues. V was trimmed by 4 bases and J by 4 bases, leaving 11 bases between them. In germline, CDR1 is SNHLY, CDR2 FYNNEI. The CDR3 reads CASSGGGTYNSPLHF. The CDR3 bases are TGTGCCAGCAGTGGGGGGGGAACTTATAATTCACCCCTCCACTTT.

V is TRBV7-6 and J is TRBJ1-1, with D maybe TRBD1 (5 bases). V was pared by 1 base and J by 0 bases, with 15 bases between. Looked up from germline, CDR1 is SGHVS and CDR2 is FNYEAQ. There are 17 residues in the CDR3. The CDR3 reads CASSLVQASAMNTEAFF. The CDR3 nucleotides read TGTGCCAGCAGCTTAGTACAGGCCTCGGCCATGAACACTGAAGCTTTCTTT.

The CDR3 DNA sequence: TGCAGCGTCGGGACAGGGGCCTACGAGCAGTACTTC. It specifies CSVGTGAYEQYF. J is TRBJ2-7 and V is TRBV29-1; 10 nucleotides align to TRBD1. Germline CDR1 SQVTM, CDR2 ANQGSEA. The CDR3 is 12 amino acids. The J segment lost 2 bases and the V segment lost 6 bases, leaving 1 base of the junction unmatched.

This chain uses TRBV4-3 with TRBJ1-6; no clear D gene. V was cut by 1 base and J by 9 bases, with 13 bases left in between. This CDR3 has 15 amino acids. Germline V gene data show CDR1 as LGHNA and CDR2 as YSLEER. This chain's CDR3 is CASSQVGREGSPLHF. The CDR3 region has the DNA TGCGCCAGCAGCCAAGTGGGCCGCGAGGGTTCACCCCTCCACTTT.

The CDR3 DNA sequence: TGTGCCAGCAGTGGTAGATATGGCTACACCTTC. Encoded protein: CASSGRYGYTF. The genes are TRBV2 and TRBJ1-2; D unresolved. Between the trimmed V and J ends, which lost 4 bases and 5 bases, there was a span of 5 bases. CDR1 is SNHLY and CDR2 is FYNNEI in the germline V gene. This CDR3 is built from 11 residues.

J is TRBJ2-5 and V is TRBV9, with D possibly matching TRBD2 (6 bases). Trimming stripped 0 bases from V and 4 bases from J, with 10 bases between. CDR3 length: 14 residues. Germline lookup yields CDR1 SGDLS and CDR2 YYNGEE. CDR3 nucleotide sequence: TGTGCCAGCAGCGTAGCGGGAGCGGCAGAGACCCAGTACTTC. It is translated as CASSVAGAAETQYF.